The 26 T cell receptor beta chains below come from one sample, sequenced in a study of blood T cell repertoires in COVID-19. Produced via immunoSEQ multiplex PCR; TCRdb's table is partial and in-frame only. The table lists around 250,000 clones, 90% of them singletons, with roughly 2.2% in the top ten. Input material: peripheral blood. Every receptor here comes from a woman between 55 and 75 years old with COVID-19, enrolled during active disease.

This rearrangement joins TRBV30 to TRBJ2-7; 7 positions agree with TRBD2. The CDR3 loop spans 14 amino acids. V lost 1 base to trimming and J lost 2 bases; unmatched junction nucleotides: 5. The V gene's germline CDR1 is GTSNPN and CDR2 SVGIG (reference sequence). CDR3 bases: TGTGCCTGGAGTGCCAGCGGGGCCCCCTACGAGCAGTACTTC. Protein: CAWSASGAPYEQYF.

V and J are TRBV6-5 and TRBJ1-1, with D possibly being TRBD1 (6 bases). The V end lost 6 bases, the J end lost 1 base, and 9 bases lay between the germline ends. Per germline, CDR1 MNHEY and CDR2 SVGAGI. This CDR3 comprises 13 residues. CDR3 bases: TGTGCCAGCAGCGGGACATCGAACACTGAAGCTTTCTTT. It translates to CASSGTSNTEAFF.

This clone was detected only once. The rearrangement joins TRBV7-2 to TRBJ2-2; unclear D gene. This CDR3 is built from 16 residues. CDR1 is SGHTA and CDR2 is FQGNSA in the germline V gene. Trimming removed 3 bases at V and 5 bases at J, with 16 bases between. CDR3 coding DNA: TGTGCCAGCAGCTTGGCCGGTGCCACTATTACCGGGGAGCTGTTTTTT. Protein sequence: CASSLAGATITGELFF.

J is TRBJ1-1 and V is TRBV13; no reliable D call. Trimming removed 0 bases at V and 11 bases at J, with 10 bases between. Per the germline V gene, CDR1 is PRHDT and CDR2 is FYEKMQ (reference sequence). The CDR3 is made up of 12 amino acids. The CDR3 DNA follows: TGTGCCAGCAGCTTAGGGGGAGATGGGGCTTTCTTT. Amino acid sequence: CASSLGGDGAFF.

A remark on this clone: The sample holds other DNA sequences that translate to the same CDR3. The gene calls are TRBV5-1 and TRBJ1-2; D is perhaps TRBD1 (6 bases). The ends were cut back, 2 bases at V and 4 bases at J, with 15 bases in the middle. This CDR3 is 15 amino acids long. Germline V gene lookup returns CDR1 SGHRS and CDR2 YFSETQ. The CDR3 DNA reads TGCGCCAGCAGCTTAGCGGGGGCGGGCGGCTATGGCTACACCTTC. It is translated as CASSLAGAGGYGYTF.

The chain's CDR3 is CANRREGSYEQYF. Here the CDR3 DNA reads TGTGCCAACCGACGGGAGGGCTCCTACGAGCAGTACTTC. The chain is built from TRBV10-3 and TRBJ2-7, with TRBD2 matching over 8 bases. Germline CDR1 ENHRY, CDR2 SYGVKD. V shed 10 bases and J 0 bases; nucleotides not matched to a gene: 5. The CDR3 spans 13 residues.

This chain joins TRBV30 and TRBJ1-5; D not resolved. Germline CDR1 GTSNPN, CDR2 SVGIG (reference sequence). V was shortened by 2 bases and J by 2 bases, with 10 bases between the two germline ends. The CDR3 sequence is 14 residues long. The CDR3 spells CAWSLERGNQPQHF. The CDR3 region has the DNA TGTGCCTGGAGTCTGGAGCGGGGCAATCAGCCCCAGCATTTT.

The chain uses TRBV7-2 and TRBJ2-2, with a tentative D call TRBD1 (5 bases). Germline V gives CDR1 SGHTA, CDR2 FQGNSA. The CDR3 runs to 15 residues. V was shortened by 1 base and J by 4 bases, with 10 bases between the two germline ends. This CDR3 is CASSLGGRSTGELFF. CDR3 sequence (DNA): TGTGCCAGCAGCTTAGGGGGCAGAAGCACCGGGGAGCTGTTTTTT.

DNA for the CDR3: TGTGCCAGTAGTTTAACGGGGGATTCAGATACGCAGTATTTT. Encoded protein: CASSLTGDSDTQYF. The chain recombines TRBV19 with TRBJ2-3, with D perhaps matching TRBD2 (6 bases). The germline V and J ends were trimmed by 5 bases and 4 bases, with 13 bases remaining between them. Germline V gives CDR1 LNHDA, CDR2 SQIVND (reference sequence). The CDR3 is 14 residues long. Together with reference TRBV19 and TRBJ2-3, the CDR3 gives the full variable domain: DGGITQSPKYLFRKEGQNVTLSCEQNLNHDAMYWYRQDPGQGLRLIYYSQIVNDFQKGDIAEGYSVSREKKESFPLTVTSAQKNPTAFYLCASSLTGDSDTQYFGPGTRLTVL.

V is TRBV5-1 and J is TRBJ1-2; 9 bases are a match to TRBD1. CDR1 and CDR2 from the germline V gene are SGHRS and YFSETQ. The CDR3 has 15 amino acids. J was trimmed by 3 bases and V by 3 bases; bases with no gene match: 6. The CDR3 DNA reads TGCGCCAGCAGCTCGGACGGGACAGGGCACTATGGCTACACCTTC. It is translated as CASSSDGTGHYGYTF.

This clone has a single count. The CDR3 nucleotides are TGTGCCAGCAGCTCTCTGGGACAGGGTTTGGAGACCCAGTACTTC. Protein sequence: CASSSLGQGLETQYF. The chain carries TRBV7-3 and TRBJ2-5; 9 bases are shared with TRBD1. The CDR3 has 15 residues. Losses at the gene ends were 4 bases for V and 5 bases for J; bases not matched to a gene: 8. CDR1 is SGHTA and CDR2 is FQGTGA in the germline V gene.

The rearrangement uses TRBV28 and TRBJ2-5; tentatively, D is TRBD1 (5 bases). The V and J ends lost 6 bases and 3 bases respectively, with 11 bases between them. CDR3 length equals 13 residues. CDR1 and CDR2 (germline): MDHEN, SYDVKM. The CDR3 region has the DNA TGTGCCAGCAGCAAAGGGGTCGAAGAGACCCAGTACTTC. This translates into CASSKGVEETQYF.

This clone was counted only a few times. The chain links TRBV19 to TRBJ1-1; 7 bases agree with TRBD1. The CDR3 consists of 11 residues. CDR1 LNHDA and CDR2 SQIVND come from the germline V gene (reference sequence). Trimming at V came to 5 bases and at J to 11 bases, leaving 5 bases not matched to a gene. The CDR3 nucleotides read TGTGCCAGTAGTCTATGGACAGGCGCTTTCTTT. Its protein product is CASSLWTGAFF.

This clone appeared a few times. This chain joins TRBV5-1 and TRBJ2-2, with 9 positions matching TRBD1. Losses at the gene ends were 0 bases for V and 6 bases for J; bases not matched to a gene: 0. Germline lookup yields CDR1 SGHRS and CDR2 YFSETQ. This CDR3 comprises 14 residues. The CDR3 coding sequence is TGCGCCAGCAGCTTGGGACAGGGGGCCGGGGAGCTGTTTTTT. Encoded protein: CASSLGQGAGELFF.

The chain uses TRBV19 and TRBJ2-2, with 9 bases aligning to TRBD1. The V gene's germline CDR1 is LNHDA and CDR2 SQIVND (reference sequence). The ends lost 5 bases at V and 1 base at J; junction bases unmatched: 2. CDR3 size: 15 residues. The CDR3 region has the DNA TGTGCCAGTAGTGTGGGACAGGGGAACACCGGGGAGCTGTTTTTT. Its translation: CASSVGQGNTGELFF.

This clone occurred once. The CDR3 nucleotides read TGTGCCAGCAGTGATTCCTCAGGTCTCGGTCAGCCCCAGCATTTT. Translating it yields CASSDSSGLGQPQHF. The J gene is TRBJ1-5, the V gene TRBV6-1; D not resolved. The CDR3 is 15 residues long. Trimming took off 3 bases at V and 6 bases at J, with 15 bases between the two ends. Per the germline V gene, CDR1 is MNHNS and CDR2 is SASEGT.

The DNA for the CDR3 is TGTGCCAGCAGCCAAGAAGAGCGCGGGATCGATGGCTACACCTTC. Amino acid sequence: CASSQEERGIDGYTF. The V gene is TRBV4-2, the J gene TRBJ1-2, with D uncertain. The length of the CDR3 is 15 residues. In germline, CDR1 is LGHNA, CDR2 YNFKEQ. Trimming removed 0 bases at V and 6 bases at J, with 14 bases between.

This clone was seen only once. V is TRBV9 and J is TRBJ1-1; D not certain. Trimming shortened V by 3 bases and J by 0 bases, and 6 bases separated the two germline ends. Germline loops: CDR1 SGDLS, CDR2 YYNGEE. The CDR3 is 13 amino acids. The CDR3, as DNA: TGTGCCAGCAGCGGTCAGGTGAACACTGAAGCTTTCTTT. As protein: CASSGQVNTEAFF.

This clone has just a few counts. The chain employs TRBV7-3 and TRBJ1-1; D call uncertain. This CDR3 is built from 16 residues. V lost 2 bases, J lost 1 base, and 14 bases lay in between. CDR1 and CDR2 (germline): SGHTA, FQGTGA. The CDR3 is CASSLEPGRANTEAFF. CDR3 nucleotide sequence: TGTGCCAGCAGCTTAGAACCTGGTAGAGCGAACACTGAAGCTTTCTTT.

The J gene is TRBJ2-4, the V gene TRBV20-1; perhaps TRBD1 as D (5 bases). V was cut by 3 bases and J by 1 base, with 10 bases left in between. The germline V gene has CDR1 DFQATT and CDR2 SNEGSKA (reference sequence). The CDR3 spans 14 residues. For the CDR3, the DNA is TGCAGTGCTAGTGGGGCTCGTGCCAAAAACATTCAGTACTTC. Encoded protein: CSASGARAKNIQYF.

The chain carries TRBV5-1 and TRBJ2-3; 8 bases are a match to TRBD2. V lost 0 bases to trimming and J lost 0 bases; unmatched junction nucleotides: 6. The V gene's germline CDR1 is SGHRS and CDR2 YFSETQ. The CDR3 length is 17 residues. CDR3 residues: CASSLDGGGTSTDTQYF. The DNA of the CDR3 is TGCGCCAGCAGCTTGGATGGCGGGGGGACTAGCACAGATACGCAGTATTTT.

Here the CDR3 reads CASSYSSNQPQHF. In DNA, the CDR3 is TGTGCCAGCAGTTACAGCAGCAATCAGCCCCAGCATTTT. J is TRBJ1-5 and V is TRBV6-2 or TRBV6-3; D is uncertain. Trimming took 2 bases from V and 1 from J, leaving 3 bases between them. The V gene's germline CDR1 is MNHEY and CDR2 SVGEGT. This CDR3 spans 13 amino acids.

CDR3 protein: CASSFQGAYGYTF. The CDR3 DNA reads as TGTGCCAGCAGTTTTCAGGGGGCCTATGGCTACACCTTC. The chain uses TRBV27 and TRBJ1-2; 8 nucleotides match TRBD1. This CDR3 is 13 amino acids long. Germline V gene data show CDR1 as MNHEY and CDR2 as SMNVEV (reference sequence). With V trimmed by 3 bases and J by 4 bases, 1 base remained unmatched.

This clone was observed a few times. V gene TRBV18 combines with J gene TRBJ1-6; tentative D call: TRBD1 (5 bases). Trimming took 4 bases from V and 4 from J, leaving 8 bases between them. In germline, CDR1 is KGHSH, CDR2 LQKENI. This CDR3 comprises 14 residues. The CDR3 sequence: CASSLTDYNSPLHF. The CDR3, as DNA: TGTGCCAGCTCACTGACAGATTATAATTCACCCCTCCACTTT.

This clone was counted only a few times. The CDR3 DNA sequence: TGTGCCAGCAGCTTAGCGTCCCTTTTGGAGGGCTCCTACAATGAGCAGTTCTTC. Protein sequence: CASSLASLLEGSYNEQFF. V is TRBV7-8 and J is TRBJ2-1, with a weak D call TRBD2 (6 bases). Germline V gene sequence: CDR1 SGHVS, CDR2 FQNEAQ. Trimming stripped 0 bases from V and 0 bases from J, with 15 bases between. This CDR3 is built from 18 residues. Filled out from reference TRBV7-8 and TRBJ2-1, the complete variable domain reads GAGVSQSPRYKVAKRGQDVALRCDPISGHVSLFWYQQALGQGPEFLTYFQNEAQLDKSGLPSDRFFAERPEGSVSTLKIQRTQQEDSAVYLCASSLASLLEGSYNEQFFGPGTRLTVL.

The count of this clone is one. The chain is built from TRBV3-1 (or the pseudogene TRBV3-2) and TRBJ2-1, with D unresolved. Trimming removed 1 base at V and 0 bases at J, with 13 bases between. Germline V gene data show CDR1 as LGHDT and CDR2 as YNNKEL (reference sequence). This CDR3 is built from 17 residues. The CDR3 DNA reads TGTGCCAGCAGCCAAGTCGCGCTATCGCTCTCCTACAATGAGCAGTTCTTC. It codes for CASSQVALSLSYNEQFF.